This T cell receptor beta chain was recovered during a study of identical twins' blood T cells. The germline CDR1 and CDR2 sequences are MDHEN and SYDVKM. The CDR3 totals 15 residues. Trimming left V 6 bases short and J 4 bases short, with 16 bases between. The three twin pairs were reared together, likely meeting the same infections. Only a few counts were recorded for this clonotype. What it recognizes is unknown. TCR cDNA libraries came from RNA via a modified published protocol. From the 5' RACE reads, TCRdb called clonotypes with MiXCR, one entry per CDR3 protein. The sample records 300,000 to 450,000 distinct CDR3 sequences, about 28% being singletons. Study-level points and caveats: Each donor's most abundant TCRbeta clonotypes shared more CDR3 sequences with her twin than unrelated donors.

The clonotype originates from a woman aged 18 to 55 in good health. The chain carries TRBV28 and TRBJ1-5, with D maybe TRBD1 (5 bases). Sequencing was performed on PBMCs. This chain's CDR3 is CASSRWGYGNQPQHF. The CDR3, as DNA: TGTGCCAGCAGCCGGTGGGGCTATGGGAATCAGCCCCAGCATTTT. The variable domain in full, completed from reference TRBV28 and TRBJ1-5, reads DVKVTQSSRYLVKRTGEKVFLECVQDMDHENMFWYRQDPGLGLRLIYFSYDVKMKEKGDIPEGYSVSREKKERFSLILESASTNQTSMYLCASSRWGYGNQPQHFGDGTRLSIL.